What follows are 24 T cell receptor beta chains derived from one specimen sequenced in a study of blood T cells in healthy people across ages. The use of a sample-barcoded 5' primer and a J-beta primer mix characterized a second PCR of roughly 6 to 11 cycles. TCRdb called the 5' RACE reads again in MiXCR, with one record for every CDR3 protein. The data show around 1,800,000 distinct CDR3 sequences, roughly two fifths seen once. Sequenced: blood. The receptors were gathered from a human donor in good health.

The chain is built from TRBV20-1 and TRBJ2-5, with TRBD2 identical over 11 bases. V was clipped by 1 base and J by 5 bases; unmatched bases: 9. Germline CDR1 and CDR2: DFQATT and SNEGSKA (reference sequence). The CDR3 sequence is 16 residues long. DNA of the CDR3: TGCAGTGCTAGAGGTGTTAGCGGGGGGGCATGGGAGACCCAGTACTTC. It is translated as CSARGVSGGAWETQYF.

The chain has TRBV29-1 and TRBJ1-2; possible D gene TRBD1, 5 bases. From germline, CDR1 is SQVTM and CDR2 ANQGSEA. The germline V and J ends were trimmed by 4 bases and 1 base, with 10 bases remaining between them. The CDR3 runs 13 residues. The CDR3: CSVGQKHNYGYTF. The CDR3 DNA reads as TGCAGCGTTGGACAGAAACATAACTATGGCTACACCTTC.

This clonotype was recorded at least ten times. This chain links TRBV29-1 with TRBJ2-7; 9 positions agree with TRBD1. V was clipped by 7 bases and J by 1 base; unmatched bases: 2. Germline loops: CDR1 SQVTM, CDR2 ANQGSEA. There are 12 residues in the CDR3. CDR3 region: CSGTGASYEQYF. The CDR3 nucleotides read TGCAGCGGGACAGGGGCGTCCTACGAGCAGTACTTC.

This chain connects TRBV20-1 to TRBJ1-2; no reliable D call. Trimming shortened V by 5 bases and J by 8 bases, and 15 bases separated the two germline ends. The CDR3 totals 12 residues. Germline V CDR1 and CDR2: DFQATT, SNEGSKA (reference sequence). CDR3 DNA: TGCAGTGCTGGGAGAGTTGTCGGGGGCTACACCTTC. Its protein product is CSAGRVVGGYTF.

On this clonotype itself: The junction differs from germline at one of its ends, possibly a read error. CDR3 residues: CASRPTGGTEELFF. CDR3 nucleotide sequence: TGCGCCAGCAGACCCACAGGGGGGACCGAGGAGCTGTTTTTT. The genes are TRBV4-1 and TRBJ2-2; TRBD1 matches 8 bases. This CDR3 comprises 14 residues. CDR1 is MGHRA, CDR2 YSYEKL, per germline.

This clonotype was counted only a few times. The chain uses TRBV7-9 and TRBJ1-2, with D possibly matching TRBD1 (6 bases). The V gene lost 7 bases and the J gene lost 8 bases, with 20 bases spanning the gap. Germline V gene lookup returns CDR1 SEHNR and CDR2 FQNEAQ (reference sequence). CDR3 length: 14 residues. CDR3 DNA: TGTGCCAGCACCTACGGGACAAACTCGGCCGGCTACACCTTC. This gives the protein CASTYGTNSAGYTF.

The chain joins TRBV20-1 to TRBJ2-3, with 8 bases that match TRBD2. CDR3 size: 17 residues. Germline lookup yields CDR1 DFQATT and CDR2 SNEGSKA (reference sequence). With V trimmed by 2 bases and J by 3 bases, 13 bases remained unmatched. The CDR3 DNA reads TGCAGTGCTAGAAGCGGGGGCTGGTCTTACCGGACAGATACGCAGTATTTT. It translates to CSARSGGWSYRTDTQYF.

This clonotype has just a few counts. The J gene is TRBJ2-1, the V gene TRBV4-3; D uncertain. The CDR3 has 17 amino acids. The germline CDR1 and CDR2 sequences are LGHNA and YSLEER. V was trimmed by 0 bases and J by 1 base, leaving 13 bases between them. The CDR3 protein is CASSQELKFLSYNEQFF. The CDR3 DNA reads TGCGCCAGCAGCCAAGAGCTTAAGTTTCTGTCCTACAATGAGCAGTTCTTC.

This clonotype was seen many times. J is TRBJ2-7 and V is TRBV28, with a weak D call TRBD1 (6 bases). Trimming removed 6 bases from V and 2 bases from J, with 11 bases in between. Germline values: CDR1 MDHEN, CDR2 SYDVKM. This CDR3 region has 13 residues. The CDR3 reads CASSAGQTYEQYF. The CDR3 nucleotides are TGTGCCAGCAGCGCCGGACAGACCTACGAGCAGTACTTC.

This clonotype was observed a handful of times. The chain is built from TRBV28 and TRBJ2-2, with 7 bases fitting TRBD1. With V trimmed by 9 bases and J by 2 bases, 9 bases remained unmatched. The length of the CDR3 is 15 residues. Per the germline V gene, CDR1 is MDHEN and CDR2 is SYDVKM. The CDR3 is CASRLGTVNTGELFF. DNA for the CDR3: TGTGCCAGTAGATTAGGGACAGTAAACACCGGGGAGCTGTTTTTT.

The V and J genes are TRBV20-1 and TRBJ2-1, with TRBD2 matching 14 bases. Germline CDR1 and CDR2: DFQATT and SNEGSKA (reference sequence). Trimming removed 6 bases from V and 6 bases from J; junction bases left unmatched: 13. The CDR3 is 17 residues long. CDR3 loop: CSAVPGLAGEFVNEQFF. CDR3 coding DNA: TGCAGTGCCGTACCGGGACTAGCGGGGGAATTTGTCAATGAGCAGTTCTTC.

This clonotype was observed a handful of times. CDR3 amino acids: CATSRYGQGASYEQYF. The CDR3 bases are TGTGCCACCAGCAGATATGGACAGGGGGCCTCCTACGAGCAGTACTTC. The V gene is TRBV15, the J gene TRBJ2-7; TRBD1 aligns across 11 bases. This CDR3 spans 16 amino acids. V shed 2 bases, J shed 0 bases, and the junction held 3 bases outside the gene matches. The V gene's germline CDR1 is LNHNV and CDR2 YYDKDF (reference sequence).

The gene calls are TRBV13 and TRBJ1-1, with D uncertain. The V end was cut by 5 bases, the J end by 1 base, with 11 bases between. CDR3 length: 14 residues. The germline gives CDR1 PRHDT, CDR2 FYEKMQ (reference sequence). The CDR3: CASSRWASNTEAFF. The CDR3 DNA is TGTGCCAGCAGCCGGTGGGCTTCGAACACTGAAGCTTTCTTT.

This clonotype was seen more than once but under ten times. CDR3 nucleotides: TGCAGCGCGATTCGCGGGCCCAATGAAAAACTGTTTTTT. The encoded protein is CSAIRGPNEKLFF. This rearrangement joins TRBV29-1 to TRBJ1-4; unclear D gene. The length of the CDR3 is 13 residues. The V end lost 7 bases, the J end lost 5 bases, and 14 bases lay between the germline ends. Germline V gene sequence: CDR1 SQVTM, CDR2 ANQGSEA.

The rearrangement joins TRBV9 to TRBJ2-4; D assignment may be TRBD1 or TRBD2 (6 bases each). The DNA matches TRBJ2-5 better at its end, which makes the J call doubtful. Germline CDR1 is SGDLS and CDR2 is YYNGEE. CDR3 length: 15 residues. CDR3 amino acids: CASSVGQQGGETQYF. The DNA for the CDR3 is TGTGCCAGCAGCGTAGGACAACAGGGAGGAGAGACCCAGTACTTC.

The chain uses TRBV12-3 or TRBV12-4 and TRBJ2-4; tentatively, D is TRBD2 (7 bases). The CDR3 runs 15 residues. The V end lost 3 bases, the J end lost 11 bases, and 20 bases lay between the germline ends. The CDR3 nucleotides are TGTGCCAGCAGTTTCCGAGTCGGGGGGCAGAACGTTCAGTACTTC. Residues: CASSFRVGGQNVQYF.

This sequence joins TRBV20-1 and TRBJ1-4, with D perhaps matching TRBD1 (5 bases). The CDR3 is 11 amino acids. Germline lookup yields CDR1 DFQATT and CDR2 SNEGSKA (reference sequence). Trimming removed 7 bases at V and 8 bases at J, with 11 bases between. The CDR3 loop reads CSVAGNEKLFF. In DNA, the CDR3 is TGCAGTGTCGCAGGGAACGAAAAACTGTTTTTT.

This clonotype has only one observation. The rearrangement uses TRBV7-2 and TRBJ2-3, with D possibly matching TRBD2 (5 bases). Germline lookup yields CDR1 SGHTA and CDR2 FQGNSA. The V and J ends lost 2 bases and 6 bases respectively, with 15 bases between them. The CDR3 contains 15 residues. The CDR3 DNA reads TGTGCCAGCAGCTTATTAGCGTCTGGATTGGATACGCAGTATTTT. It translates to CASSLLASGLDTQYF.

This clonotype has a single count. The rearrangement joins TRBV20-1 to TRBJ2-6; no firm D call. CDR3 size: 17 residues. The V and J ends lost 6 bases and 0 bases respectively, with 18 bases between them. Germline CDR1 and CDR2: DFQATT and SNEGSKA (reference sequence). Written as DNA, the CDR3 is TGCAGTGCCCGGCGAGCTGGAGTAGGCTCTGGGGCCAACGTCCTGACTTTC. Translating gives CSARRAGVGSGANVLTF.

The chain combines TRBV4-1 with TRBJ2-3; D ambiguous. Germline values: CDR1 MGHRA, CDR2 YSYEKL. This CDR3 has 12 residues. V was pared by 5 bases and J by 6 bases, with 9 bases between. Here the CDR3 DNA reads TGCGCCAGCAGCTCTACAGACGATACGCAGTATTTT. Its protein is CASSSTDDTQYF.

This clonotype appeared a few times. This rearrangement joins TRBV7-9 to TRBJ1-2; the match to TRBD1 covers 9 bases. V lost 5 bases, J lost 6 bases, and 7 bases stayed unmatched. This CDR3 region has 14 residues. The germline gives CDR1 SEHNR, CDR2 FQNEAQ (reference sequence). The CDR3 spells CASSPTGGRDGYTF. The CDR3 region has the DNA TGTGCCAGCAGCCCTACAGGGGGCAGAGATGGCTACACCTTC.

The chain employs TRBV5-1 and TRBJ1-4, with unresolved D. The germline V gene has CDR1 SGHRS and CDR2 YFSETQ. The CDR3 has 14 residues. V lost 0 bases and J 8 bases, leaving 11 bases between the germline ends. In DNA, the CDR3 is TGCGCCAGCAGCTTGGGTCTCTCGGCGGAAAAACTGTTTTTT. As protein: CASSLGLSAEKLFF.

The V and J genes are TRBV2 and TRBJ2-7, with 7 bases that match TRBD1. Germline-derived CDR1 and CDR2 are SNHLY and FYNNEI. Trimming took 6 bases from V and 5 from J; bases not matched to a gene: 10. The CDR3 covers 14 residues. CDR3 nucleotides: TGTGCCAGCAGCAATTCACTCGGGACAGACGAGCAGTACTTC. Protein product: CASSNSLGTDEQYF.

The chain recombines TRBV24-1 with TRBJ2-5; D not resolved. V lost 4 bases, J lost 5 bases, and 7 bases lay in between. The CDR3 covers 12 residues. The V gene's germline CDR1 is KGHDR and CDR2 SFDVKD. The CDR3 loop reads CATSEVGETQYF. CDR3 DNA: TGTGCCACCAGTGAAGTAGGTGAGACCCAGTACTTC.